This T cell receptor (beta chain) was sequenced in a study of cytomegalovirus exposure and HLA in healthy donors (dated by TCRdb to 2015 to 2018). About the full investigation: A later analysis indicated that the roughly 130 validation repertoires were generated on the platform also employed for the 650 to 850 repertoires of the first cohort. The aim of the study was to test whether cataloging public T cell receptors could identify signatures of past pathogen exposure. Along with the approximately 650-subject first cohort, a separate validation cohort of over 90 different subjects was used. High-throughput TCR immunosequencing, statistical association of individual TCRs with disease status, and machine learning were combined to predict cytomegalovirus infection status. On the study overall, not on this receptor specifically: A few of the identified cytomegalovirus-associated TCR beta chains were confirmed in vitro to be specific for cytomegalovirus antigens. Most TCR sequences were seen in very few donors, while some public TCRs were found in many individuals. A later analysis had no HLA typing for the validation cohort, so co-occurrence there was scored across all 130 or so repertoires. According to the authors, the approach could potentially be generalized to other disease states and immunological phenotypes. In the study, some 160 TCR beta chains were listed as associated with cytomegalovirus. Of the cluster scores, approximately 94% were above 0 in a later analysis, which found that TCRs clustered in the first cohort also tended to co-occur in the 120 or so validation repertoires. In both the original and validation cohorts, the classifier was reported to diagnose cytomegalovirus status with high specificity and sensitivity.

Sequences MNHNS (CDR1) and SASEGT (CDR2) are obtained from the germline V gene. A distance of 8 bases separates the germline ends of V and J, which lose 7 bases and 3 bases respectively. Counted from cysteine to phenylalanine, this CDR3 has 12 amino acids. Just the 36-base CDR3 DNA is kept, in frame starting at base 1. The donors belonged to the validation cohort of around 110 subjects, which was separate from the roughly 670-subject first cohort. With regard to this clone: The antigen it binds to is not known. Qualities for individual bases were not recorded, and no much larger clone is one base off.

The library was built by means of the immunoSEQ multiplex PCR assay. Turning to the authors' computational methods: A statistical classification framework was built to diagnose cytomegalovirus status from the catalog of TCR beta chain sequences. TCRdb re-hosts the immuneACCESS table, in-frame sequences only. Its copies lack some clones; in the studies checked, an unresolved V gene accounts for under half of them, and the cause for the rest is not known. Clone size and the V and J calls come from that table; the DNA yielded D and trimming. Present in this sample are 100,000 to 150,000 clones, approximately 89% of which were seen just once. The ten largest account for approximately 1.2% of the sample.

Sequencing was carried out using PBMCs. This receptor was identified in a woman aged 18-29 years in good health and CMV-seronegative. The chain links TRBV6-1 with TRBJ2-3; no confident D gene assignment can be made. The DNA is TGTGCCAGCACCCCGAGAACAGATACGCAGTATTTT. Translated, it reads CASTPRTDTQYF.